This TCR beta chain stems from a study of OX40 agonist ivuxolimab in advanced cancers. Some clones are missing from TCRdb's copy, which holds only in-frame ones; the method was immunoSEQ multiplex PCR. The data show about 60,000 clones, almost 90% seen once. V was clipped by 4 bases and J by 4 bases, with 13 bases between them. The CDR3 totals 15 residues. Germline V gene sequence: CDR1 LNHDA, CDR2 SQIVND (reference sequence). As concerns this clone: The antigen is unknown.

Findings and limits, study-wide: Among the nonresponders, some also had low normalized T-cell clonal expansion.

V and J are TRBV19 and TRBJ1-4; possibly TRBD1 for D (6 bases). The sequences come from CD4+ or CD8+ T cells sorted from blood, collected in a trial of the OX40 agonist ivuxolimab. This receptor was taken from an adult with an advanced solid tumor such as melanoma, head and neck, liver or kidney cancer. In nucleotides, the CDR3 is TGTGCCAGTAGTACGGGGGGCCGGCTTAATGAAAAACTGTTTTTT. Protein sequence: CASSTGGRLNEKLFF.